Listed below are T cell receptor beta chains from one sample, sequenced in a study of cytomegalovirus exposure and HLA in healthy donors. Sequencing was performed with immunoSEQ multiplex PCR; in TCRdb, only in-frame clones are kept and a portion is missing. The table includes 150,000 to 200,000 clones, around three quarters detected once. Source material: PBMCs. The receptors come from a male donor in good health and CMV-seronegative. The CDR3 runs from the conserved cysteine through the conserved F or W. Each record gives: V gene, D gene, clone size, J gene, CDR3 length, CDR3 protein, CDR3 DNA. A D gene is named only where the DNA matches it firmly. Not all rows give a size; the values are once, few, many and, for expanded clones, a class.

>TRBV9|TRBD2|NA|TRBJ2-1|13
CASSPRPGGEQFF
TGTGCCAGCAGCCCCCGACCGGGGGGTGAGCAGTTCTTC
>TRBV27|NA|NA|TRBJ1-2|13
CASSLDRWKGYTF
TGTGCCAGCAGTTTAGACAGGTGGAAGGGCTACACCTTC
>TRBV29-1|TRBD1|NA|TRBJ2-7|17
CSVEIRNDRGPPYEQYF
TGCAGCGTTGAAATTAGAAATGACAGGGGTCCACCCTACGAGCAGTACTTC
>TRBV28|NA|NA|TRBJ1-1|15
CASSLLGARSTEAFF
TGTGCCAGCAGTTTATTGGGGGCTCGATCAACTGAAGCTTTCTTT
>TRBV18|NA|NA|TRBJ2-5|14
CASSPPTIQKTQYF
TGTGCCAGCTCACCACCGACTATCCAAAAGACCCAGTACTTC
>TRBV9|TRBD1|NA|TRBJ2-3|16
CASSQAGQGRADTQYF
TGTGCCAGCAGCCAAGCGGGACAGGGTAGGGCAGATACGCAGTATTTT
>TRBV13|TRBD1|NA|TRBJ2-1|19
CASSFGIPRRRDRDNEQFF
TGTGCCAGCAGCTTCGGGATACCGCGCCGAAGAGACAGGGATAATGAGCAGTTCTTC
>TRBV20-1|TRBD1|once|TRBJ2-5|11
CSSGGGETQYF
TGCAGTTCAGGGGGCGGGGAGACCCAGTACTTC
>TRBV7-6|TRBD1|NA|TRBJ2-1|17
CASSELPGQGALKEQFF
TGTGCCAGCAGCGAATTACCGGGACAGGGGGCCTTAAAGGAGCAGTTCTTC
>TRBV28|TRBD1|NA|TRBJ1-2|15
CASSSYRGANYGYTF
TGTGCCAGCAGTTCCTACAGGGGAGCGAACTATGGCTACACCTTC
>TRBV29-1|NA|NA|TRBJ1-1|13
CSVGSGGRTEAFF
TGCAGCGTTGGGAGCGGGGGCCGGACTGAAGCTTTCTTT
>TRBV7-2|NA|NA|TRBJ2-7|14
CASSFPSPSYEQYF
TGTGCCAGCAGCTTTCCGAGTCCCTCCTACGAGCAGTACTTC
>TRBV6-5|NA|NA|TRBJ1-1|13
CASRPQGSTEAFF
TGTGCCAGCCGCCCGCAGGGTAGCACTGAAGCTTTCTTT
>TRBV5-4|TRBD1|once|TRBJ2-3|15
CASSFADRGTGTQYF
TGTGCCAGCAGCTTCGCGGACAGGGGGACAGGTACGCAGTATTTT
>TRBV6-5|NA|NA|TRBJ2-2|14
CASIVDIGAGELFF
TGTGCCAGCATTGTTGACATAGGGGCCGGGGAGCTGTTTTTT
>TRBV7-9|NA|NA|TRBJ2-1|12
CSSSSDIYEQFF
TGTTCCAGCAGCTCGGACATCTATGAGCAGTTCTTC
>TRBV5-1|TRBD2|NA|TRBJ2-1|14
CASSPPGLLNEQFF
TGCGCCAGCAGCCCTCCGGGACTACTAAATGAGCAGTTCTTC
>TRBV28|NA|NA|TRBJ1-1|15
CASSLGRIMNTEAFF
TGTGCCAGCAGTCTAGGCCGGATCATGAACACTGAAGCTTTCTTT
>TRBV5-1|NA|NA|TRBJ1-2|13
CASSRGLREGYTF
TGCGCCAGCAGCAGGGGACTCCGGGAAGGCTACACCTTC
>TRBV29-1|TRBD1|NA|TRBJ1-2|14
CSVDRGQGGYGYTF
TGCAGCGTTGACAGGGGGCAGGGGGGCTATGGCTACACCTTC
>TRBV11-2|TRBD2|NA|TRBJ2-5|16
CASSLVLAGGKETQYF
TGTGCCAGCAGCTTAGTCCTAGCGGGGGGGAAAGAGACCCAGTACTTC
>TRBV7-9|TRBD2|NA|TRBJ2-7|12
CASSLGTGTKHF
TGTGCCAGCAGCTTAGGTACCGGGACTAAACACTTC
>TRBV27|TRBD2|NA|TRBJ2-3|15
CATQHVGTRTDTQYF
TGTGCCACCCAGCACGTCGGGACTAGGACAGATACGCAGTATTTT
>TRBV2|NA|NA|TRBJ2-7|11
CASSEYSEQYF
TGTGCCAGCAGTGAGTACAGCGAGCAGTACTTC
>TRBV9|NA|NA|TRBJ1-2|10
CASVGEGYTF
TGTGCCAGCGTCGGGGAAGGCTACACCTTC
>TRBV10-3|NA|NA|TRBJ1-4|13
CAIREGRGGKLFF
TGTGCCATCAGGGAGGGGCGGGGCGGAAAACTGTTTTTT
>TRBV7-2|NA|NA|TRBJ1-1|13
CASSTHMNTEAFF
TGTGCCAGCAGCACCCACATGAACACTGAAGCTTTCTTT
>TRBV7-8|TRBD2|NA|TRBJ2-1|15
CASNRGSGTPNEQFF
TGTGCCAGCAACCGGGGGAGCGGGACGCCCAATGAGCAGTTCTTC
>TRBV18|NA|once|TRBJ1-1|15
CASSPGSGVNTEAFF
TGTGCCAGCTCACCAGGCTCGGGGGTCAACACTGAAGCTTTCTTT